This TCR beta chain was sequenced for a study of beta chain features in type 1 diabetes. Study context: Summed over all samples, the examined sorted cells came to roughly 110 million.

V gave up 10 bases and J gave up 0 bases; unmatched junction bases: 11. Germline CDR1 MDHEN, CDR2 SYDVKM. The CDR3 spans 16 residues. This clone was detected ten times or more. Via the markers CD45RO/CCR7/CD25/CD127/CD95/CD27, stem cell-like memory, regulatory, central memory and naive CD4+ cells were sorted. Of the isolated RNA, all was reverse transcribed, and so the sequenced material was expressed TCRB transcripts. Repertoires were generated with immunoSEQ multiplex PCR, while TCRdb's copy carries only in-frame clones and drops some. The table lists under 200,000 clones, roughly 8.1% of them singletons.

The sequenced sample consisted of central memory CD4+ T cells from blood. This receptor was taken from a man younger than 30 in good health. The rearrangement uses TRBV28 and TRBJ2-1; 8 bases map to TRBD2. Here the CDR3 DNA reads TGTGCCACACAGGGAGCGGGAGCCACCTCCTACAATGAGCAGTTCTTC. Protein sequence: CATQGAGATSYNEQFF. The variable domain in full, with the rest retrieved from reference TRBV28 and TRBJ2-1, is DVKVTQSSRYLVKRTGEKVFLECVQDMDHENMFWYRQDPGLGLRLIYFSYDVKMKEKGDIPEGYSVSREKKERFSLILESASTNQTSMYLCATQGAGATSYNEQFFGPGTRLTVL.